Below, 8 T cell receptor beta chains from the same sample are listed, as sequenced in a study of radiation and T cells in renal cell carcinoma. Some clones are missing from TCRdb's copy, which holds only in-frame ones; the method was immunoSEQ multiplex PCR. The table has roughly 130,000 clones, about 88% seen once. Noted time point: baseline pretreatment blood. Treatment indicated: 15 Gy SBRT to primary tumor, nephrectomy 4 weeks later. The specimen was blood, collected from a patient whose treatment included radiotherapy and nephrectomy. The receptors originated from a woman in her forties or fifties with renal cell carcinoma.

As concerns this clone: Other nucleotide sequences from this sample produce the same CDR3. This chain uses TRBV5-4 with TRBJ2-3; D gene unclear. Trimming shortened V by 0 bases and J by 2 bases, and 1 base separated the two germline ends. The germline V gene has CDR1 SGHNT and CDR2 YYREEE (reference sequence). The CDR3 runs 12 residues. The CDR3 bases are TGTGCCAGCAGCTTGGACACAGATACGCAGTATTTT. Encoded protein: CASSLDTDTQYF.

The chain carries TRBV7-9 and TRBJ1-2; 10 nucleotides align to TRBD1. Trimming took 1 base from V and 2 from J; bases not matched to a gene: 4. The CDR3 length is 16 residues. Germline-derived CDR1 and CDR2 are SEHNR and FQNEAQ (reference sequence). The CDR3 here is CASSLVGQGENYGYTF. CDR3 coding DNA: TGTGCCAGCAGCTTAGTTGGACAGGGGGAAAACTATGGCTACACCTTC.

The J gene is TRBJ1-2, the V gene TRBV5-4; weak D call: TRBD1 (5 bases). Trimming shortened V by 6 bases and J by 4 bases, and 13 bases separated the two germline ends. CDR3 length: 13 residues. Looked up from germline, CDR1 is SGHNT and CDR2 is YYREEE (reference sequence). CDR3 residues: CASTSRGTYGYTF. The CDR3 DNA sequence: TGTGCCAGCACCTCGAGGGGAACCTATGGCTACACCTTC.

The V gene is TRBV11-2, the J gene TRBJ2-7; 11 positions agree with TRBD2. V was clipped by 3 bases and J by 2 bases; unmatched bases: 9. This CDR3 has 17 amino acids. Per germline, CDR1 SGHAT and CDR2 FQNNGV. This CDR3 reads CASSFPTSGGHPYEQYF. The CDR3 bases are TGTGCCAGCAGCTTCCCTACTAGCGGGGGCCATCCCTACGAGCAGTACTTC.

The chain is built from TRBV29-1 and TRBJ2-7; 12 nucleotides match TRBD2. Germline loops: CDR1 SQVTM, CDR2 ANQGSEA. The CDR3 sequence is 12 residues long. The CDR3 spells CRTLAGGNEQYF. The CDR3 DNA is TGCAGAACCCTAGCGGGGGGGAACGAGCAGTACTTC.

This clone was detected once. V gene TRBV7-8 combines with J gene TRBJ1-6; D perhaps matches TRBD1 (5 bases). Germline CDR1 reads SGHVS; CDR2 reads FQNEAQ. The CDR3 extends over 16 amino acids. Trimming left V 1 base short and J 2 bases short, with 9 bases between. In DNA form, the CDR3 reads TGTGCCAGCAGCTTAGGGGGCAGGCCCTATAATTCACCCCTCCACTTT. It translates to CASSLGGRPYNSPLHF.

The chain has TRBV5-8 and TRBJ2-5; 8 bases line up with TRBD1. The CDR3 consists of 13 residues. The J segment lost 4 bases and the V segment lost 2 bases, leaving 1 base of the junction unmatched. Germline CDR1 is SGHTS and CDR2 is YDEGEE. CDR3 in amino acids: CASSFDRGETQYF. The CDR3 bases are TGTGCCAGCAGCTTCGACAGGGGAGAGACCCAGTACTTC. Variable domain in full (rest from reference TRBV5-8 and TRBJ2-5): EAGVTQSPTHLIKTRGQQATLRCSPISGHTSVYWYQQALGLGLQFLLWYDEGEERNRGNFPPRFSGRQFPNYSSELNVNALELEDSALYLCASSFDRGETQYFGPGTRLLVL.

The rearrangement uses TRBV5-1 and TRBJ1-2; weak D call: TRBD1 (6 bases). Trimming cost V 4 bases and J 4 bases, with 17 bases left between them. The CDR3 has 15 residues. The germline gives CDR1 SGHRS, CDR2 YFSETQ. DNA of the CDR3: TGCGCCAGCAGCAGAGATCGCAACAGGGTCTATGGCTACACCTTC. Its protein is CASSRDRNRVYGYTF.